The present T cell receptor beta chain was sequenced within a study of radiotherapy plus CTLA-4 blockade in lung cancer. Generated by immunoSEQ multiplex PCR, the TCRdb table keeps only in-frame clones and is missing some. The profile shows tens of thousands of clones, roughly 77% of them singletons. This clone came up a few times. CDR3 length equals 13 residues. Germline CDR1 SGHTA, CDR2 FQGNSA. Trimming took 5 bases from V and 3 from J, leaving 11 bases between them. V usage is TRBV7-2 and J usage is TRBJ2-7; no reliable D call. The material sequenced was peripheral blood, taken from a patient treated with radiotherapy plus ipilimumab. This clonotype originated in a human donor with non-small cell lung cancer whose response to radiotherapy plus ipilimumab could not be evaluated. CDR3 loop: CASSPQFVYEQYF. In DNA form, the CDR3 reads TGTGCCAGCAGCCCACAGTTCGTCTACGAGCAGTACTTC. The whole variable domain, remainder taken from reference TRBV7-2 and TRBJ2-7, is GAGVSQSPSNKVTEKGKDVELRCDPISGHTALYWYRQSLGQGLEFLIYFQGNSAPDKSGLPSDRFSAERTGGSVSTLTIQRTQQEDSAVYLCASSPQFVYEQYFGPGTRLTVT.